What follows is one T cell receptor beta chain and its context. The data originate from a study of blood T cell repertoires in COVID-19. The CDR3 has 15 residues. The germline CDR1 and CDR2 sequences are MNHEY and SMNVEV (reference sequence). The V gene lost 6 bases and the J gene lost 6 bases, with 20 bases spanning the gap. The table came from immunoSEQ multiplex PCR; TCRdb's copy has only in-frame clones and leaves some out. The data show almost 350,000 clones, about 90% seen once. This TCR was sampled from a woman between 25 and 40 years old who had been exposed to COVID-19. The chain uses TRBV27 and TRBJ1-2; the D gene is possibly TRBD1 (6 bases). Source material: PBMCs or T cells enriched from blood (not recorded which). CDR3 nucleotide sequence: TGTGCCAGCAGACGAGGGGGGGAGATCGGCCATGGCTACACCTTC. It yields the protein CASRRGGEIGHGYTF.